The 5 T cell receptor beta chains given below trace back to one sample, sequenced in a study of vaccination and CD4 T cells after COVID-19. Stated treatment: approximately nine-day PBMC culture with coronavirus spike peptide pools or control peptides (ViraFEST assay). Investigators obtained the unexposed donor's CD4+ T cells before the COVID-19 pandemic (2011-2018). The antigens these receptors bind are not known. Sequencing of the DNA from cultured CD4+ T cells was carried out with the Oncomine TCR Beta short-read assay. TCRdb reprocessed the PCR reads with MiXCR, giving one entry per CDR3 protein. The sample has about 6,600 distinct CDR3 sequences; approximately 40% are singletons. Sequencing used CD4+ T cells from blood, cultured in vitro. These receptors came from a human donor in good health.

This chain links TRBV6-1 with TRBJ2-7; D possibly matches TRBD1 or TRBD2 (5 bases each). CDR1 MNHNS and CDR2 SASEGT come from the germline V gene. V was clipped by 5 bases and J by 6 bases, with 14 bases between them. This CDR3 region has 13 residues. CDR3 amino acids: CASSNGAQGEQYF. In DNA, the CDR3 is TGTGCCAGCAGTAACGGGGCGCAGGGCGAGCAGTACTTC.

This clonotype was counted between two and nine times. The rearrangement joins TRBV27 to TRBJ1-2; D not resolved. The CDR3 extends over 13 amino acids. Trimming took 5 bases from V and 4 from J, leaving 11 bases between them. CDR1 is MNHEY and CDR2 is SMNVEV in the germline V gene (reference sequence). The CDR3 spells CASSPTSLYGYTF. The CDR3 DNA reads as TGTGCCAGCAGTCCAACTAGCCTCTATGGCTACACCTTC.

In this sample, this clonotype turned up once. This chain joins TRBV6-2 or TRBV6-3 and TRBJ1-1, with 7 bases lining up with TRBD1. Germline lookup yields CDR1 MNHEY and CDR2 SVGEGT. The V gene end was trimmed by 4 bases and the J gene end by 1 base; junction bases not matched to a gene: 3. The length of the CDR3 is 14 residues. CDR3 coding DNA: TGTGCCAGCAGTTTGTACAGGGGGAACACTGAAGCTTTCTTT. This translates into CASSLYRGNTEAFF.

The table lists this clonotype with a few counts. The chain carries TRBV7-3 and TRBJ2-1, with D maybe TRBD2 (5 bases). In germline, CDR1 is SGHTA, CDR2 FQGTGA. Trimming cost V 4 bases and J 7 bases, with 17 bases left between them. The CDR3 loop spans 15 amino acids. The CDR3 here is CASSSGPAALNEQFF. The DNA for the CDR3 is TGTGCCAGCAGCTCTGGGCCAGCGGCTTTAAATGAGCAGTTCTTC.

The chain combines TRBV27 with TRBJ2-5; TRBD1 is a possible D gene (5 bases). The germline CDR1 and CDR2 sequences are MNHEY and SMNVEV (reference sequence). Between the trimmed V and J ends, which lost 6 bases and 2 bases, there was a span of 13 bases. This CDR3 is 14 amino acids long. The DNA for the CDR3 is TGTGCCAGCAGCTTCACGCGACAGCAAGAGACCCAGTACTTC. Its protein product is CASSFTRQQETQYF.